The 21 T cell receptor beta chains reported below all come from one sample, sequenced in a study of blood T cell repertoires in COVID-19. Assay used: immunoSEQ multiplex PCR; TCRdb lists only in-frame clones, some missing. The sample records 160,000 or so clones, more than 65% being singletons. Sequencing was carried out using PBMCs or T cells enriched from blood (not recorded which). Receptors were obtained from a man between 50 and 59 years old who had recovered from COVID-19.

This sequence joins TRBV21-1 and TRBJ2-3; the D call TRBD1 from the table was never checked on the DNA. TRBV21-1 corresponds to a pseudogene. The CDR3 is made up of 17 amino acids. CDR3 bases: TGTGCCAGCAAGAGGGGGCCCTACCTTGAAAGCACAGATACGCAGTATTTT. Translating gives CASKRGPYLESTDTQYF.

The chain employs TRBV5-1 and TRBJ1-1; D is perhaps TRBD1 (5 bases). Germline CDR1 and CDR2: SGHRS and YFSETQ. V was cut by 5 bases and J by 6 bases, with 26 bases left in between. The CDR3 spans 17 residues. CDR3 amino acids: CASRGGTSRFSVAEAFF. Written as DNA, the CDR3 is TGCGCCAGCAGGGGGGGAACAAGTCGGTTTAGTGTAGCTGAAGCTTTCTTT. Based on the CDR3 plus reference TRBV5-1 and TRBJ1-1, the full variable domain is KAGVTQTPRYLIKTRGQQVTLSCSPISGHRSVSWYQQTPGQGLQFLFEYFSETQRNKGNFPGRFSGRQFSNSRSEMNVSTLELGDSALYLCASRGGTSRFSVAEAFFGQGTRLTVV.

This rearrangement joins TRBV5-1 to TRBJ2-2; D unresolved. This CDR3 has 14 residues. Germline CDR1 is SGHRS and CDR2 is YFSETQ. V lost 2 bases, J lost 4 bases, and 9 bases lay in between. The chain's CDR3 is CASSFETLTGELFF. Here the CDR3 DNA reads TGCGCCAGCAGCTTCGAGACTCTCACCGGGGAGCTGTTTTTT.

V gene TRBV12-3 or TRBV12-4 combines with J gene TRBJ1-2, with a weak D call TRBD1 (6 bases). Trimming cost V 6 bases and J 5 bases, with 10 bases left between them. The CDR3 sequence is 12 residues long. Here the CDR3 DNA reads TGTGCCAGCAGCACAGGGCCATATGGCTACACCTTC. Translation: CASSTGPYGYTF.

The CDR3 DNA reads as TGTGCCAGCAAAAACCAGGGCATAGTGGGAGAGACCCAGTACTTC. It translates to CASKNQGIVGETQYF. The V call is TRBV2, the J call TRBJ2-5, with a tentative D call TRBD1 (5 bases). Trimming took off 7 bases at V and 4 bases at J, with 19 bases between the two ends. The V gene's germline CDR1 is SNHLY and CDR2 FYNNEI. CDR3 length equals 15 residues.

The CDR3, as DNA: TGTGCCATCAGTGAGGGGACAGGCACAGATACGCAGTATTTT. This codes for CAISEGTGTDTQYF. This chain links TRBV10-3 with TRBJ2-3; 7 nucleotides match TRBD1. Germline V CDR1 and CDR2: ENHRY, SYGVKD. This CDR3 has 14 residues. V gave up 2 bases and J gave up 1 base; unmatched junction bases: 0.

The V and J genes are TRBV28 and TRBJ1-6, with D tentatively TRBD1 (5 bases). V dropped 6 bases and J dropped 0 bases, with 15 bases sitting between them. The germline V gene encodes CDR1 MDHEN and CDR2 SYDVKM. This CDR3 comprises 17 residues. CDR3 sequence: CASRPTGANSYNSPLHF. The DNA of the CDR3 is TGTGCCAGCAGACCAACAGGTGCCAACTCCTATAATTCACCCCTCCACTTT.

This clone has more than one count but fewer than ten. V gene TRBV20-1 combines with J gene TRBJ2-3; 8 bases agree with TRBD2. Looked up from germline, CDR1 is DFQATT and CDR2 is SNEGSKA (reference sequence). The V segment lost 3 bases and the J segment 0 bases; nucleotides outside the gene matches: 5. The CDR3 length is 15 residues. CDR3 in amino acids: CSASGSGVSTDTQYF. As DNA, the CDR3 is TGCAGTGCTAGTGGTAGCGGGGTGAGCACAGATACGCAGTATTTT.

This sequence joins TRBV19 and TRBJ1-6; 7 bases align to TRBD1. CDR3 size: 17 residues. Unmatched junction bases numbered 8, after V lost 4 bases and J lost 2 bases. The germline V gene has CDR1 LNHDA and CDR2 SQIVND (reference sequence). The CDR3 DNA sequence: TGTGCCAGTAGTACGCCGGGACAGAATACCTATAATTCACCCCTCCACTTT. This codes for CASSTPGQNTYNSPLHF.

This chain links TRBV6-4 with TRBJ1-2, with TRBD1 identical over 7 bases. The V gene end was trimmed by 5 bases and the J gene end by 1 base; junction bases not matched to a gene: 4. The germline gives CDR1 MRHNA, CDR2 SNTAGT. CDR3 length: 14 amino acids. CDR3: CASSRDSDNYGYTF. For the CDR3, the DNA is TGTGCCAGCAGTCGGGACAGCGATAACTATGGCTACACCTTC.

The V and J genes are TRBV20-1 and TRBJ2-3, with 11 bases matching TRBD1. The trim removed 3 bases at V and 4 bases at J, leaving 6 bases unmatched. The CDR3 is made up of 15 amino acids. Per the germline V gene, CDR1 is DFQATT and CDR2 is SNEGSKA (reference sequence). CDR3 bases: TGCAGTGCTAGTTTGCGGACAGGGGGCGCAGATACGCAGTATTTT. Its translation is CSASLRTGGADTQYF.

V and J are TRBV5-5 and TRBJ1-2; D unclear. The germline V gene encodes CDR1 SGHKS and CDR2 YYEKEE (reference sequence). Trimming took off 4 bases at V and 4 bases at J, with 17 bases between the two ends. CDR3 length: 15 residues. This chain's CDR3 is CASSLTPSKSYGYTF. The CDR3 DNA reads as TGTGCCAGCAGCCTAACCCCGTCGAAAAGCTATGGCTACACCTTC.

The chain is built from TRBV5-5 and TRBJ1-1, with TRBD1 as a possible D gene (6 bases). The germline gives CDR1 SGHKS, CDR2 YYEKEE (reference sequence). With 2 bases removed from V and 5 bases from J, the gap between germline ends came to 16 bases. The CDR3 length is 15 residues. In nucleotides, the CDR3 is TGTGCCAGCAGCTTCAACAGGGCCCCTAGGACTGAAGCTTTCTTT. It specifies CASSFNRAPRTEAFF.

J is TRBJ1-1 and V is TRBV4-1, with 8 bases aligning to TRBD1. Germline V lookup: CDR1 MGHRA, CDR2 YSYEKL. Trimming took 3 bases from V and 8 from J; bases not matched to a gene: 8. The CDR3 contains 14 residues. This chain's CDR3 is CASSQEGGTGEAFF. The CDR3 DNA reads TGCGCCAGCAGCCAGGAGGGAGGGACAGGCGAAGCTTTCTTT.

This clone was seen only a few times. This chain joins TRBV5-1 and TRBJ2-2; 7 nucleotides line up with TRBD1. Germline CDR1 SGHRS, CDR2 YFSETQ. The CDR3 is 15 amino acids. V gave up 0 bases and J gave up 6 bases; unmatched junction bases: 5. This chain's CDR3 is CASSLGRTGPGELFF. CDR3 nucleotide sequence: TGCGCCAGCAGCTTGGGTCGGACAGGCCCCGGGGAGCTGTTTTTT.

V and J are TRBV6-5 and TRBJ1-1, with 7 bases fitting TRBD1. The J segment lost 1 base and the V segment lost 5 bases, leaving 7 bases of the junction unmatched. Looked up from germline, CDR1 is MNHEY and CDR2 is SVGAGI. The CDR3 covers 15 residues. DNA of the CDR3: TGTGCCAGCAGTACGCCGACAGGGTGGAACACTGAAGCTTTCTTT. It encodes CASSTPTGWNTEAFF.

The chain recombines TRBV18 with TRBJ2-7; TRBD2 aligns across 7 bases. Looked up from germline, CDR1 is KGHSH and CDR2 is LQKENI. V lost 2 bases, J lost 0 bases, and 4 bases stayed unmatched. The CDR3 has 15 residues. CDR3 amino acids: CASSPSGGSSYEQYF. As DNA, the CDR3 is TGTGCCAGCTCACCATCCGGGGGGAGCTCCTACGAGCAGTACTTC.

The chain has TRBV6-2 or TRBV6-3 and TRBJ2-1; 7 bases are shared with TRBD2. The CDR3 loop spans 16 amino acids. Unmatched junction bases numbered 7, after V lost 5 bases and J lost 0 bases. CDR1 is MNHEY, CDR2 SVGEGT, per germline. DNA of the CDR3: TGTGCCAGCAGTAAACCCGGGGGGAACTCCTACAATGAGCAGTTCTTC. This encodes CASSKPGGNSYNEQFF.

The chain has TRBV6-5 and TRBJ1-5; D is unclear. Trimming cost V 5 bases and J 7 bases, with 12 bases left between them. Germline CDR1 reads MNHEY; CDR2 reads SVGAGI. This CDR3 has 13 residues. The CDR3 sequence is CASSRQAKQPQHF. DNA for the CDR3: TGTGCCAGCAGTAGGCAGGCCAAACAGCCCCAGCATTTT.

The chain has TRBV29-1 and TRBJ2-6; D is perhaps TRBD2 (6 bases). The CDR3 length is 12 residues. The germline V gene has CDR1 SQVTM and CDR2 ANQGSEA. V lost 6 bases and J lost 10, with 13 bases in between. The CDR3 region is CSVLTRENVLTF. CDR3 nucleotide sequence: TGCAGCGTCCTGACTAGAGAGAACGTCCTGACTTTC.

This chain connects TRBV4-1 to TRBJ1-5, with TRBD1 identical over 9 bases. Germline CDR1 reads MGHRA; CDR2 reads YSYEKL. The CDR3 extends over 16 amino acids. Trimming cost V 0 bases and J 7 bases; bases outside gene matches: 7. CDR3 protein: CASSQDTGGPEQPQHF. CDR3 DNA sequence: TGCGCCAGCAGCCAAGACACAGGGGGCCCGGAGCAGCCCCAGCATTTT.